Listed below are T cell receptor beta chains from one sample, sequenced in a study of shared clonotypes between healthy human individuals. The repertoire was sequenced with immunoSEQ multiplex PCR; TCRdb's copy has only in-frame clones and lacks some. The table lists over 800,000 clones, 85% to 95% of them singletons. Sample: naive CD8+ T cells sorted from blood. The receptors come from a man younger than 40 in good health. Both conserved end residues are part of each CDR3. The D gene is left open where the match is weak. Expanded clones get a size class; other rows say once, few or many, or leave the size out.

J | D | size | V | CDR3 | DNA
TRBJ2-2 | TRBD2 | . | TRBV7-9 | CASSRPPTSGRFTGELFF | TGTGCCAGCAGTCGGCCCCCTACTAGCGGGAGATTCACCGGGGAGCTGTTTTTT
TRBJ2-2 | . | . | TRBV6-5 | CASSYSTLAHTGELFF | TGTGCCAGCAGTTACTCGACACTAGCTCACACCGGGGAGCTGTTTTTT
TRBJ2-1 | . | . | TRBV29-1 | CSVEGLESSYNEQFF | TGCAGCGTTGAGGGTTTGGAGAGCTCCTACAATGAGCAGTTCTTC
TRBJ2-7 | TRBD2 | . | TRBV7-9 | CASSHQTSGRSYEQYF | TGTGCCAGCAGCCATCAGACTAGCGGGAGAAGCTACGAGCAGTACTTC
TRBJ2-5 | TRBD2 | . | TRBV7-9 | CASSSSTSGSTVLQETQYF | TGTGCCAGCAGCTCATCCACTAGCGGGAGCACGGTCCTTCAAGAGACCCAGTACTTC
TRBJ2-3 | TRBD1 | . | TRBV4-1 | CASSQGIQGADTQYF | TGCGCCAGCAGCCAAGGAATACAGGGGGCAGATACGCAGTATTTT
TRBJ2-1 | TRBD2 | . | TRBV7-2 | CASSLDSGVYNEQFF | TGTGCCAGCAGCTTAGATAGCGGGGTATACAATGAGCAGTTCTTC
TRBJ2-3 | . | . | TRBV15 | CATSSWEPTTDTQYF | TGTGCCACCAGCTCATGGGAGCCGACCACAGATACGCAGTATTTT
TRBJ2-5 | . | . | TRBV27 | CASSFGGSRGLNPQETQYF | TGTGCCAGCAGTTTTGGCGGGTCAAGGGGACTTAACCCGCAAGAGACCCAGTACTTC
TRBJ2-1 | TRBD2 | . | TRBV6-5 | CASSPGLDRNEQFF | TGTGCCAGCAGTCCGGGACTAGACCGCAATGAGCAGTTCTTC
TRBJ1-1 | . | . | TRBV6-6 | CASVAGLVMNTEAFF | TGTGCCAGCGTAGCAGGGTTGGTTATGAACACTGAAGCTTTCTTT
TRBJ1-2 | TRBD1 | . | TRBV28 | CASSILQGQEGYTF | TGTGCCAGCAGCATCCTTCAAGGACAGGAAGGCTACACCTTC
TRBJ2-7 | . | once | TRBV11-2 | CASSLVRYEQYF | TGTGCCAGCAGCTTAGTAAGGTACGAGCAGTACTTC
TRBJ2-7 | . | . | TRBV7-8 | CASSLAFTLQGEQYF | TGTGCCAGCAGCTTAGCCTTCACCCTTCAGGGCGAGCAGTACTTC
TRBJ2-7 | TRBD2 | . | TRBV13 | CASREREVYEQYF | TGTGCCAGCAGGGAGCGGGAGGTCTACGAGCAGTACTTC